Shown below are 21 T cell receptor beta chains from a single sample sequenced in a study of blood T cell repertoires in COVID-19. Sequencing was performed with immunoSEQ multiplex PCR; in TCRdb, only in-frame clones are kept and a portion is missing. Of a few hundred thousand clones listed, about 88% are singletons. Sequencing was performed on peripheral blood. These receptors were obtained from a middle-aged woman who had recovered from COVID-19.

This clone was recorded only once. The gene calls are TRBV19 and TRBJ1-5, with D possibly matching TRBD1 (6 bases). Germline values: CDR1 LNHDA, CDR2 SQIVND (reference sequence). The CDR3 runs to 15 residues. The V end lost 5 bases, the J end lost 5 bases, and 16 bases lay between the germline ends. The CDR3 DNA follows: TGTGCCAGTAGTTATGAACAGGGACGGGATCAGCCCCAGCATTTT. As protein: CASSYEQGRDQPQHF.

The chain uses TRBV9 and TRBJ2-7; a possible D gene is TRBD1 (6 bases). Germline V gene lookup returns CDR1 SGDLS and CDR2 YYNGEE. The germline V and J ends were trimmed by 5 bases and 2 bases, with 17 bases remaining between them. This CDR3 contains 15 residues. As DNA, the CDR3 is TGTGCCAGCAGTGCCGGTGGACAGACACCCTACGAGCAGTACTTC. Its protein product is CASSAGGQTPYEQYF.

This chain links TRBV30 with TRBJ1-6; no firm D call. The CDR3 is 14 residues long. Trimming removed 0 bases from V and 8 bases from J, with 11 bases in between. Germline CDR1 is GTSNPN and CDR2 is SVGIG (reference sequence). The CDR3: CAWSVLGGHSPLHF. The CDR3 bases are TGTGCCTGGAGTGTACTAGGCGGGCATTCACCCCTCCACTTT.

This clone was observed a handful of times. J is TRBJ2-5 and V is TRBV5-1, with 8 bases fitting TRBD2. V trimming: 0 bases; J trimming: 2 bases; junction bases outside the gene matches: 6. The germline gives CDR1 SGHRS, CDR2 YFSETQ. The CDR3 covers 16 residues. CDR3 in amino acids: CASSLGPAGEQETQYF. The CDR3 DNA follows: TGCGCCAGCAGCTTGGGCCCAGCGGGAGAACAAGAGACCCAGTACTTC.

The CDR3 nucleotides are TGTGCCAGCAGCTTAAAGGTTGGGGCTCGAGAGACCCAGTACTTC. Its translation is CASSLKVGARETQYF. The chain recombines TRBV5-6 with TRBJ2-5, with a tentative D call TRBD1 (5 bases). The ends were cut back, 2 bases at V and 4 bases at J, with 15 bases in the middle. The CDR3 spans 15 residues. Germline V CDR1 and CDR2: SGHDT, YYEEEE.

The V gene is TRBV7-2, the J gene TRBJ2-7; a weak D match, TRBD2 (6 bases). V gave up 2 bases and J gave up 4 bases, with 21 bases separating them. CDR1 and CDR2 from the germline V gene are SGHTA and FQGNSA. The length of the CDR3 is 17 residues. The CDR3 DNA reads as TGTGCCAGCAGCTTAATGGAGGGAGGCCCTATTTTTTACGAGCAGTACGTC. Translated, it gives CASSLMEGGPIFYEQYV.

V is TRBV12-3 or TRBV12-4 and J is TRBJ1-1, with D perhaps matching TRBD1 (6 bases). The CDR3 loop spans 12 amino acids. V was trimmed by 10 bases and J by 4 bases, leaving 13 bases between them. CDR3 amino acids: CATYRVGTEAFF. DNA of the CDR3: TGTGCCACTTACAGGGTTGGCACTGAAGCTTTCTTT.

This chain links TRBV30 with TRBJ1-4; 12 bases agree with TRBD1. V was pared by 1 base and J by 10 bases, with 7 bases of the junction left unmatched. This CDR3 has 15 amino acids. CDR1 is GTSNPN, CDR2 SVGIG, per germline (reference sequence). The CDR3 sequence is CAWSAGTGGYGKLFF. The CDR3 DNA reads TGTGCCTGGAGTGCAGGGACAGGGGGCTATGGAAAACTGTTTTTT.

The chain carries TRBV7-6 and TRBJ2-1; TRBD2 matches at 10 bases. The trim removed 1 base at V and 5 bases at J, leaving 11 bases unmatched. Germline CDR1 reads SGHVS; CDR2 reads FNYEAQ. The CDR3 totals 18 residues. CDR3 in amino acids: CASSLDRRLAGVHNEQFF. CDR3 DNA: TGTGCCAGCAGCTTAGATCGGCGTCTAGCGGGAGTCCACAATGAGCAGTTCTTC.

Worth noting for this clone: Other DNA sequences in the sample encode the same CDR3. The chain employs TRBV3-1 (or the pseudogene TRBV3-2) and TRBJ1-4; TRBD1 matches at 9 bases. The CDR3 length is 14 residues. Germline V gene sequence: CDR1 LGHDT, CDR2 YNNKEL (reference sequence). Germline trimming cut 1 base from V and 8 bases from J; bases unmatched to any gene: 2. In DNA form, the CDR3 reads TGTGCCAGCAGCCAAGGACAGGGGGAGGAAAAACTGTTTTTT. Translating it yields CASSQGQGEEKLFF.

The rearrangement uses TRBV24-1 and TRBJ2-7, with TRBD2 matching 13 bases. The CDR3 spans 17 residues. Per the germline V gene, CDR1 is KGHDR and CDR2 is SFDVKD. V lost 1 base, J lost 3 bases, and 5 bases stayed unmatched. The CDR3 loop reads CATSDFATSGRVYEQYV. DNA of the CDR3: TGTGCCACCAGTGATTTCGCCACTAGCGGGAGGGTCTACGAGCAGTACGTC.

The chain carries TRBV6-5 and TRBJ1-2; possibly TRBD1 for D (5 bases). V lost 4 bases to trimming and J lost 4 bases, with 16 bases between them. The CDR3 totals 15 residues. The V gene's germline CDR1 is MNHEY and CDR2 SVGAGI. DNA for the CDR3: TGTGCCAGCAGTTCCGGGGGTCTAGACGGCTATGGCTACACCTTC. Protein: CASSSGGLDGYGYTF.

This clone was observed once. The genes are TRBV5-4 and TRBJ2-2; TRBD1 matches 9 bases. Germline V CDR1 and CDR2: SGHNT, YYREEE (reference sequence). The CDR3 has 15 residues. Germline trimming cut 3 bases from V and 6 bases from J; bases unmatched to any gene: 6. For the CDR3, the DNA is TGTGCCAGCAGCTCTTTACAGGGGGCGGCCGGGGAGCTGTTTTTT. This translates into CASSSLQGAAGELFF.

The chain is built from TRBV6-1 and TRBJ1-5; D not certain. Trimming left V 6 bases short and J 3 bases short, with 9 bases between. The length of the CDR3 is 13 residues. Germline V gene data show CDR1 as MNHNS and CDR2 as SASEGT. The CDR3: CASSTGLNQPQHF. The CDR3 region has the DNA TGTGCCAGCAGCACGGGTCTCAATCAGCCCCAGCATTTT.

Only one count was recorded for this clone. The chain uses TRBV27 and TRBJ1-2; 8 bases match TRBD1. The germline gives CDR1 MNHEY, CDR2 SMNVEV (reference sequence). J was trimmed by 2 bases and V by 5 bases; bases with no gene match: 4. This CDR3 region has 14 residues. The CDR3 region has the DNA TGTGCCAGCAGTAACGCAGGGGGCAACTATGGCTACACCTTC. Its protein product is CASSNAGGNYGYTF.

The chain links TRBV10-3 to TRBJ1-5; D unclear. V dropped 6 bases and J dropped 0 bases, with 6 bases sitting between them. This CDR3 is 13 amino acids long. The germline V gene encodes CDR1 ENHRY and CDR2 SYGVKD. The CDR3 bases are TGTGCCATCAGCGACACTAGCAATCAGCCCCAGCATTTT. It codes for CAISDTSNQPQHF.

This chain joins TRBV1 and TRBJ2-4; whether TRBD2, the table's D call, matches the DNA was not checked. TRBV1 is a pseudogene segment. This CDR3 spans 20 amino acids. As DNA, the CDR3 is TGCACCAGCAGCCCCTCCCGGCTAGCGGGAGGGCCTGAAGCCAAAAACATTCAGTACTTC. Its protein product is CTSSPSRLAGGPEAKNIQYF.

The chain has TRBV5-1 and TRBJ1-2; D might be TRBD1 (5 bases). V shed 0 bases and J shed 8 bases, with 11 bases lying between them. Per germline, CDR1 SGHRS and CDR2 YFSETQ. CDR3 length equals 13 residues. The CDR3 here is CASSLGAGKGYTF. CDR3 nucleotides: TGCGCCAGCAGCTTGGGCGCAGGGAAGGGCTACACCTTC.

V and J are TRBV9 and TRBJ1-2, with 9 bases fitting TRBD1. Germline lookup yields CDR1 SGDLS and CDR2 YYNGEE. Trimming removed 4 bases from V and 4 bases from J; junction bases left unmatched: 8. There are 15 residues in the CDR3. CDR3 in DNA: TGTGCCAGCAGCCCGCAGGACAGGGGAATCTATGGCTACACCTTC. Amino acids: CASSPQDRGIYGYTF.

This clone was seen a single time. This sequence joins TRBV7-2 and TRBJ1-3, with D perhaps matching TRBD1 (5 bases). Germline loops: CDR1 SGHTA, CDR2 FQGNSA. The CDR3 spans 15 residues. V dropped 3 bases and J dropped 0 bases, with 9 bases sitting between them. CDR3 sequence (DNA): TGTGCCAGCAGCTTTCAGGGATTCTCTGGAAACACCATATATTTT. This codes for CASSFQGFSGNTIYF.

The V and J genes are TRBV3-1 (or the pseudogene TRBV3-2) and TRBJ2-7; possibly TRBD1 for D (5 bases). The CDR3 totals 13 residues. V was pared by 4 bases and J by 2 bases, with 9 bases between. Per germline, CDR1 LGHDT and CDR2 YNNKEL (reference sequence). CDR3 protein: CASSRGRAYEQYF. The CDR3 nucleotides are TGTGCCAGCAGCCGAGGCAGGGCCTACGAGCAGTACTTC.